The present T cell receptor beta chain was sequenced within a study of blood T cell repertoires in COVID-19. Study at large: Samples came from the United States, Italy and Spain, spanning acute and convalescent COVID-19. In each case, the material was cDNA or gDNA derived from T cells, B-cell-depleted T cells, or PBMCs.

Source study methods: Reference gene primer amplification gave nucleated cell count estimates. TCRdb's table, derived via immunoSEQ multiplex PCR, lists solely in-frame clones and lacks some. V and J calls and clone size follow that table, whereas D and trimming were derived from the DNA. The repertoire holds some 10,000 clones, with about 90% as singletons. The ends were cut back, 6 bases at V and 4 bases at J, with 20 bases in the middle. CDR3 length equals 16 residues. CDR1 MNHEY and CDR2 SVGEGT come from the germline V gene. The sample was peripheral blood. The clonotype comes from a human donor in a cohort sampled during active COVID-19. The chain couples TRBV6-2 or TRBV6-3 to TRBJ2-3; possible D gene TRBD1, 5 bases. The CDR3 here is CASSPQGPWGADTQYF. The CDR3 DNA sequence: TGTGCCAGCAGCCCCCAAGGGCCCTGGGGCGCAGATACGCAGTATTTT.